The source of this T cell receptor (beta chain) is a study of blood T cell repertoires in COVID-19. About the study: Donors in the United States, Italy and Spain gave samples during acute or convalescent COVID-19.

Recruits, aged roughly 18 to 89 years, lived in some 25 US areas. Trimming shortened V by 3 bases and J by 0 bases, and 12 bases separated the two germline ends. The CDR3 length is 16 residues. CDR1 and CDR2 (germline): LNHDA, SQIVND (reference sequence). How the authors handled the data: From reference gene primer amplification, estimates of nucleated cell counts were derived. The repertoire was sequenced with immunoSEQ multiplex PCR; TCRdb's copy has only in-frame clones and lacks some. The V and J calls and clone size were taken over from that table, and D and trimming were inferred from the DNA. The sample includes 200,000 to 300,000 clones, about 91% of them seen just once.

The chain uses TRBV19 and TRBJ1-3; D not resolved. The sequence was collected from a woman aged 40-49 years with acute COVID-19. The material sequenced was PBMCs or T cells enriched from blood (not recorded which). As DNA, the CDR3 is TGTGCCAGTAGTATTGTTCAGTTAAGCTCTGGAAACACCATATATTTT. Translating gives CASSIVQLSSGNTIYF.